The 7 T cell receptor beta chains below were found in one sample sequenced in a study of blood T cell repertoires in COVID-19. Sequencing was performed with immunoSEQ multiplex PCR; in TCRdb, only in-frame clones are kept and a portion is missing. Of 30,000 to 40,000 clones in the sample, around 85% are singletons; the top ten hold roughly 15%. The source material was peripheral blood. Receptor source: a human donor with acute or convalescent COVID-19. The donor label of this sample is uncertain.

This clone was detected only once. CDR3 region: CSASSDTQYF. The CDR3 bases are TGCAGTGCTTCGTCAGATACGCAGTATTTT. The chain recombines TRBV20-1 with TRBJ2-3; D is unresolved. CDR1 DFQATT and CDR2 SNEGSKA come from the germline V gene (reference sequence). The ends were cut back, 5 bases at V and 4 bases at J, with 4 bases in the middle. The CDR3 is made up of 10 amino acids.

In DNA, the CDR3 is TGTGCCAGTAAAGAAGCCCCGACTAATGAAAAACTGTTTTTT. This sequence encodes CASKEAPTNEKLFF. The chain couples TRBV19 to TRBJ1-4; no reliable D call. CDR1 is LNHDA, CDR2 SQIVND, per germline (reference sequence). This CDR3 has 14 residues. The germline V and J ends were trimmed by 7 bases and 2 bases, with 11 bases remaining between them.

The rearrangement joins TRBV3-1 (or the pseudogene TRBV3-2) to TRBJ1-3; D remains ambiguous. The CDR3 spans 16 residues. Trimming shortened V by 1 base and J by 2 bases, and 12 bases separated the two germline ends. CDR1 is LGHDT and CDR2 is YNNKEL in the germline V gene (reference sequence). For the CDR3, the DNA is TGTGCCAGCAGCCAAGCCATTTCAATAGCTGGAAACACCATATATTTT. Amino acids: CASSQAISIAGNTIYF.

V gene TRBV6-5 combines with J gene TRBJ1-2; possibly TRBD1 for D (5 bases). CDR3 length: 13 amino acids. V was pared by 6 bases and J by 3 bases, with 11 bases between. Germline loops: CDR1 MNHEY, CDR2 SVGAGI. The CDR3 reads CASRDSGYYGYTF. CDR3 coding DNA: TGTGCCAGCAGGGATTCAGGGTACTATGGCTACACCTTC.

This sequence joins TRBV7-2 and TRBJ1-2, with 12 bases lining up with TRBD1. The germline V gene has CDR1 SGHTA and CDR2 FQGNSA. The CDR3 length is 17 residues. Trimming at V came to 1 base and at J to 4 bases, leaving 7 bases not matched to a gene. CDR3 coding DNA: TGTGCCAGCAGCTTAGGGGGGACAGGGGGCCAGGTCTATGGCTACACCTTC. Protein sequence: CASSLGGTGGQVYGYTF.

This clone came up a few times. The J gene is TRBJ2-6, the V gene TRBV3-1 (or the pseudogene TRBV3-2); TRBD1 might be the D (7 bases). The CDR3 has 17 amino acids. Per germline, CDR1 LGHDT and CDR2 YNNKEL (reference sequence). Trimming left V 0 bases short and J 5 bases short, with 14 bases between. CDR3 DNA: TGTGCCAGCAGCCAAGAATATACAGGGGACTGGGCCAACGTCCTGACTTTC. Its protein is CASSQEYTGDWANVLTF.

J is TRBJ2-1 and V is TRBV9, with D perhaps TRBD2 (5 bases). Germline V lookup: CDR1 SGDLS, CDR2 YYNGEE. This CDR3 is 16 amino acids long. The V gene lost 0 bases and the J gene lost 1 base, with 11 bases spanning the gap. The CDR3 sequence is CASSVEPGLSYNEQFF. The CDR3 DNA reads as TGTGCCAGCAGCGTAGAACCGGGATTGTCCTACAATGAGCAGTTCTTC. Full variable domain (missing parts from reference TRBV9 and TRBJ2-1): DSGVTQTPKHLITATGQRVTLRCSPRSGDLSVYWYQQSLDQGLQFLIQYYNGEERAKGNILERFSAQQFPDLHSELNLSSLELGDSALYFCASSVEPGLSYNEQFFGPGTRLTVL.